This TCR beta chain emerged from a study of regulatory T cells in long-lasting Graves disease. Arm-PCR with iRepertoire HTBI primers amplified the CDR3 regions for these TCR beta libraries. TCRdb passed the multiplex PCR reads through MiXCR, listing each CDR3 protein once. The sample lists roughly 250,000 distinct CDR3 sequences, approximately 18% seen once, with around 13% in the top ten. This clonotype showed up many times. V gave up 6 bases and J gave up 4 bases; unmatched junction bases: 5. The CDR3 contains 14 residues. Germline CDR1 reads MNHNS; CDR2 reads SASEGT. As to time point: newly diagnosed GD, antithyroid drugs for less than 3 months. RNA isolated from PBMCs was used to make the TCR library. Peripheral blood, at 8 to 9.5 milliliters, went into EDTA tubes. The sample was also reused in another study, on T cells in Graves' hyperthyroidism and ophthalmopathy.

The chain employs TRBV6-1 and TRBJ1-2; 10 bases are a match to TRBD1. The TCR comes from a young woman with Graves disease. The specimen comprised peripheral blood mononuclear cells (PBMCs), sampled at new diagnosis, from a patient treated with antithyroid drugs. The CDR3 bases are TGTGCCAGCAGAGCCGGGACAGGGGTCTATGGCTACACCTTC. As protein: CASRAGTGVYGYTF.